The 5 T cell receptor beta chains below come from one sample, sequenced in a study of CD8 T cells in Susac syndrome. The authors reverse transcribed roughly 0.5 to 1 ug RNA with random hexamers. From the immunoSEQ multiplex PCR reads, TCRdb called clonotypes with MiXCR, one entry per CDR3 protein. This table holds around 110,000 distinct CDR3 sequences, 95% to 96% found once. The source material was CD4+ T cells from PBMCs. The receptors derive from a human donor with Susac syndrome.

This chain joins TRBV15 and TRBJ2-5; D unclear. V dropped 5 bases and J dropped 5 bases, with 6 bases sitting between them. Germline loops: CDR1 LNHNV, CDR2 YYDKDF (reference sequence). CDR3 length: 11 residues. The CDR3 region is CATSLEETQYF. The CDR3 nucleotides read TGTGCCACCAGCTTGGAGGAGACCCAGTACTTC.

This sequence joins TRBV24-1 and TRBJ2-7; 7 nucleotides align to TRBD2. Losses at the gene ends were 6 bases for V and 0 bases for J; bases not matched to a gene: 4. Germline assignment: CDR1 KGHDR and CDR2 SFDVKD. The CDR3 extends over 14 amino acids. CDR3 sequence: CATSPRGSSYEQYF. DNA of the CDR3: TGTGCCACCAGTCCGCGGGGGAGCTCCTACGAGCAGTACTTC.

The chain combines TRBV11-2 with TRBJ1-2; D remains ambiguous. This CDR3 has 15 amino acids. Germline V gene data show CDR1 as SGHAT and CDR2 as FQNNGV. V lost 0 bases and J lost 8, with 16 bases in between. For the CDR3, the DNA is TGTGCCAGCAGCTTAGATTTAAGCAGCACCGGGGGCTACACCTTC. This gives the protein CASSLDLSSTGGYTF.

V is TRBV28 and J is TRBJ2-5; TRBD2 aligns across 8 bases. The CDR3 sequence is 13 residues long. Germline CDR1 is MDHEN and CDR2 is SYDVKM. Germline trimming cut 5 bases from V and 4 bases from J; bases unmatched to any gene: 3. CDR3 amino acids: CASSPSGRETQYF. The CDR3 nucleotides read TGTGCCAGCAGTCCAAGCGGGAGAGAGACCCAGTACTTC.

The chain combines TRBV5-6 with TRBJ2-6; no reliable D call. The V end was cut by 4 bases, the J end by 2 bases, with 10 bases between. Germline V gives CDR1 SGHDT, CDR2 YYEEEE. The CDR3 contains 15 residues. CDR3 sequence: CASSPIQPGANVLTF. The DNA for the CDR3 is TGTGCCAGCAGCCCAATACAGCCTGGGGCCAACGTCCTGACTTTC. Drawing the rest from reference TRBV5-6 and TRBJ2-6, the complete variable domain is DAGVTQSPTHLIKTRGQQVTLRCSPKSGHDTVSWYQQALGQGPQFIFQYYEEEERQRGNFPDRFSGHQFPNYSSELNVNALLLGDSALYLCASSPIQPGANVLTFGAGSRLTVL.